This T cell receptor beta chain was captured by sequencing in a study of cytomegalovirus exposure and HLA in healthy donors. V lost 2 bases, J lost 3 bases, and 10 bases lay in between. Germline V gene data show CDR1 as SGHRS and CDR2 as YFSETQ. The CDR3 runs 14 residues. This PCR relied on a set of 60 Vbeta primers and 13 Jbeta primers. Assay: immunoSEQ multiplex PCR; the TCRdb copy retains only in-frame clones and omits some. The sample lists 150,000 to 200,000 clones, 81% occurring once. This TCR derives from a man in his late teens or twenties in good health and CMV-seronegative. The chain couples TRBV5-1 to TRBJ2-3; TRBD1 might be the D (6 bases). Sequencing was done on a sample of PBMCs. CDR3 sequence (DNA): TGCGCCAGCAGCTTAAACAGGGAAACAGATACGCAGTATTTT. Its protein product is CASSLNRETDTQYF. Based on the CDR3 plus reference TRBV5-1 and TRBJ2-3, the full variable domain is KAGVTQTPRYLIKTRGQQVTLSCSPISGHRSVSWYQQTPGQGLQFLFEYFSETQRNKGNFPGRFSGRQFSNSRSEMNVSTLELGDSALYLCASSLNRETDTQYFGPGTRLTVL.